The text below deals with one T cell receptor (beta chain). Antigen unknown. Possible read error: a much larger clone is one base away. Synthesis of cDNA was accomplished via 5'RACE employing 10-nucleotide random UMIs. Every sequencing run generated over 170 million TCR-beta sequences from 15-18 subjects. Each CDR3 protein gets one entry after TCRdb re-called the 5' RACE reads with MiXCR. The table records around 76,000 distinct CDR3 sequences, 10% to 13% of them present only once. Time point indicated: longitudinal time-point 1 (baseline). 2 million PBMCs stored at -80 C were the source of the unsorted libraries. The junction had 7 bases not matched to a gene; V was cut back by 5 bases and J by 4 bases. CDR1 is LGHDT and CDR2 is YNNKEL in the germline V gene (reference sequence). CDR3 length equals 14 residues. This sample was taken from a study of neurological immune-mediated disorders. Study-wide results and limits: No sharing of CDR3 amino acid sequences was observed among expanded clones across subjects, suggesting private repertoires in all groups.

This clonotype was obtained from a man aged 25-40 years in good health. The chain recombines TRBV3-1 with TRBJ2-7, with 8 bases identical to TRBD1. The sample taken for sequencing was PBMCs. CDR3 nucleotide sequence: TGTGCCAGCAGCAAGAGACAGGGGATTTACGAGCAGTACTTC. Translation: CASSKRQGIYEQYF.